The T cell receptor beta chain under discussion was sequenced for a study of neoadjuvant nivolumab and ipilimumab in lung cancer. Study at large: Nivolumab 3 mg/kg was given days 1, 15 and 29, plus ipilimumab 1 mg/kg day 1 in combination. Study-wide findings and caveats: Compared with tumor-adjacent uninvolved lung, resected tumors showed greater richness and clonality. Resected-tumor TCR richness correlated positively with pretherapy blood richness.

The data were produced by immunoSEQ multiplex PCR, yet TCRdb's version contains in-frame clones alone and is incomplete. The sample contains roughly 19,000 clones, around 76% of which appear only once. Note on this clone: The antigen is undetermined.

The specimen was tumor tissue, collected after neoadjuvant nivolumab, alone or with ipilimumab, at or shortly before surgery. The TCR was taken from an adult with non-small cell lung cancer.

The chain's CDR3 is CASSIKGDTEAFF. The CDR3 bases are TGTGCCAGTAGTATAAAGGGAGACACTGAAGCTTTCTTT. The chain is built from TRBV19 and TRBJ1-1; D is undetermined. CDR1 is LNHDA, CDR2 SQIVND, per germline (reference sequence). The CDR3 length is 13 residues. V was cut by 2 bases and J by 3 bases, with 7 bases left in between. Drawing the rest from reference TRBV19 and TRBJ1-1, the complete variable domain is DGGITQSPKYLFRKEGQNVTLSCEQNLNHDAMYWYRQDPGQGLRLIYYSQIVNDFQKGDIAEGYSVSREKKESFPLTVTSAQKNPTAFYLCASSIKGDTEAFFGQGTRLTVV.